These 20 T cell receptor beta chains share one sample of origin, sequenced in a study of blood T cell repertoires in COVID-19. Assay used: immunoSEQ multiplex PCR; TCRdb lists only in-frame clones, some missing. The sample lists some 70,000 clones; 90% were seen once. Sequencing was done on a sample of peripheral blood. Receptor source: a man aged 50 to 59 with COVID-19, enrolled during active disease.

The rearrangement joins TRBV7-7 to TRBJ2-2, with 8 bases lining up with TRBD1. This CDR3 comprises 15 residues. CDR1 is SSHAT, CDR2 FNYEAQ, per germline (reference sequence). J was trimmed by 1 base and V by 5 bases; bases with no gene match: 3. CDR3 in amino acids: CASSLGTGNTGELFF. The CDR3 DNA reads TGTGCCAGCAGCCTGGGGACAGGGAACACCGGGGAGCTGTTTTTT. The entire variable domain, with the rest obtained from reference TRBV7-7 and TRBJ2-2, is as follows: GAGVSQSPRYKVTKRGQDVTLRCDPISSHATLYWYQQALGQGPEFLTYFNYEAQPDKSGLPSDRFSAERPEGSISTLTIQRTEQRDSAMYRCASSLGTGNTGELFFGEGSRLTVL.

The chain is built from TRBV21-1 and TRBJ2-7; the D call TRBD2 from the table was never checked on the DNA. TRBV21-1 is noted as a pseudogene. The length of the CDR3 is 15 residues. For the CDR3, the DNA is TGTGCCAGCAGCAAAGCTCTAGCGGGAGGGTACGAGCAGTACTTC. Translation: CASSKALAGGYEQYF.

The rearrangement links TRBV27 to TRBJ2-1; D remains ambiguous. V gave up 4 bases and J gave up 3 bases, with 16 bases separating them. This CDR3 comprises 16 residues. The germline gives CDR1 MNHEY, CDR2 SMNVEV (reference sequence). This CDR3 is CASSSLWALNYNEQFF. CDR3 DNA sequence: TGTGCCAGCAGTTCTCTTTGGGCGTTGAACTACAATGAGCAGTTCTTC.

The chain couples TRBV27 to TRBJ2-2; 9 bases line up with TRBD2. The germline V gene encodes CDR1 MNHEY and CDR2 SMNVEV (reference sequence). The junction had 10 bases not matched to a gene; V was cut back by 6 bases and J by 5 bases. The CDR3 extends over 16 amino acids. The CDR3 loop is CASSPFAGGGTGELFF. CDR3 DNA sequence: TGTGCCAGCAGCCCCTTCGCGGGAGGGGGGACCGGGGAGCTGTTTTTT.

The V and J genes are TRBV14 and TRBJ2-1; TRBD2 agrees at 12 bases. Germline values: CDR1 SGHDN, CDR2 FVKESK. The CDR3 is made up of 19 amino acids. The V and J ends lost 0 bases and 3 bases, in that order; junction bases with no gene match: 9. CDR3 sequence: CASSQDLRLAGEFYNEQFF. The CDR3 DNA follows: TGTGCCAGCAGCCAAGATCTCAGACTAGCGGGAGAGTTCTACAATGAGCAGTTCTTC. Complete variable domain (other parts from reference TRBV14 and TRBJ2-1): EAGVTQFPSHSVIEKGQTVTLRCDPISGHDNLYWYRRVMGKEIKFLLHFVKESKQDESGMPNNRFLAERTGGTYSTLKVQPAELEDSGVYFCASSQDLRLAGEFYNEQFFGPGTRLTVL.

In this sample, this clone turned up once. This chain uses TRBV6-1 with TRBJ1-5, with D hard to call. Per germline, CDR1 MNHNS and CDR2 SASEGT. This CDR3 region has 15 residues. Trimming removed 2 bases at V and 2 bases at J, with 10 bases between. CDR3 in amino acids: CASSEPPGRNQPQHF. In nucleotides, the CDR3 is TGTGCCAGCAGTGAACCCCCGGGTCGCAATCAGCCCCAGCATTTT.

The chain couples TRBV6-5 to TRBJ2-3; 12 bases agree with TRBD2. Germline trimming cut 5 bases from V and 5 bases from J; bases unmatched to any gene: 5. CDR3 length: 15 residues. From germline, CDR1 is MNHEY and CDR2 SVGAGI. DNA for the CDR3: TGTGCCAGCAGTCCTCTAGCGGGAGGGGGAGATACGCAGTATTTT. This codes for CASSPLAGGGDTQYF.

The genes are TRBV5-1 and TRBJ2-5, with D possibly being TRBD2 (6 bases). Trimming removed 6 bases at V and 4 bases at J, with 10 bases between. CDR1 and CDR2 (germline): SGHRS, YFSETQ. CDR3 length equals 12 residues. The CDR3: CASMAGRETQYF. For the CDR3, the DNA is TGCGCCAGCATGGCGGGAAGAGAGACCCAGTACTTC.

DNA of the CDR3: TGCGCCAGCAGCTTGCCAGGGGAGGAGACCCAGTACTTC. This encodes CASSLPGEETQYF. The rearrangement uses TRBV5-1 and TRBJ2-5, with D perhaps TRBD1 (6 bases). Trimming shortened V by 1 base and J by 5 bases, and 9 bases separated the two germline ends. Germline V gene sequence: CDR1 SGHRS, CDR2 YFSETQ. CDR3 length: 13 residues.

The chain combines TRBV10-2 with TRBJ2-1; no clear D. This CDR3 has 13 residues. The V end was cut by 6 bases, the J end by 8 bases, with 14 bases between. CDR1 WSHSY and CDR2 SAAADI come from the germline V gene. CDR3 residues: CASRPPFGDEQFF. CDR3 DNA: TGCGCCAGCAGGCCCCCGTTCGGAGATGAGCAGTTCTTC.

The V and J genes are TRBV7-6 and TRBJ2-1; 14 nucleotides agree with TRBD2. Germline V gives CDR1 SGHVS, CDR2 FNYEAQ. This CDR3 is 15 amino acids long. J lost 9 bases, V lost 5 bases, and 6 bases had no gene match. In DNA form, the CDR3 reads TGTGCCAGCAGCCCCCCGGGACTAGCGGGAGTTGAGCAGTTCTTC. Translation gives CASSPPGLAGVEQFF.

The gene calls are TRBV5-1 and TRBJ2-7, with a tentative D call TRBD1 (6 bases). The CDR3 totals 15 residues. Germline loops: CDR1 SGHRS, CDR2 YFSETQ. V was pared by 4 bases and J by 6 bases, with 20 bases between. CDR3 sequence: CASSPSGTNRFEQYF. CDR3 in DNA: TGCGCCAGCAGCCCTTCCGGGACAAACAGGTTCGAGCAGTACTTC.

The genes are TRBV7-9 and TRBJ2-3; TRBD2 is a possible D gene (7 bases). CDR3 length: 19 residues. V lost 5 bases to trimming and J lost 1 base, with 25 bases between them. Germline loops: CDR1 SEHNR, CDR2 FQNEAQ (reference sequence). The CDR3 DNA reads TGTGCCAGCAGCCCTTGGGGGGGGCGAGGCGGTAGGGGCACAGATACGCAGTATTTT. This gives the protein CASSPWGGRGGRGTDTQYF.

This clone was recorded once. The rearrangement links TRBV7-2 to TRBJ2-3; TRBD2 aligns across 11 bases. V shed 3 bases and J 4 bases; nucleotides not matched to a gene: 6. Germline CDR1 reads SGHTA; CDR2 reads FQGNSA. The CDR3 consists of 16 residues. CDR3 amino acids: CASSFGGSGRADTQYF. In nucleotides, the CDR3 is TGTGCCAGCAGCTTTGGCGGTAGCGGGAGGGCAGATACGCAGTATTTT.

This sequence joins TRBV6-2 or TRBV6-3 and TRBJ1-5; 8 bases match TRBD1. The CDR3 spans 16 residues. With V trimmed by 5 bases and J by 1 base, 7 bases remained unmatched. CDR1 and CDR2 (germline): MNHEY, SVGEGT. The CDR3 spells CASSTWTGLSNQPQHF. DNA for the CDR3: TGTGCCAGCAGTACTTGGACAGGGCTGAGCAATCAGCCCCAGCATTTT.

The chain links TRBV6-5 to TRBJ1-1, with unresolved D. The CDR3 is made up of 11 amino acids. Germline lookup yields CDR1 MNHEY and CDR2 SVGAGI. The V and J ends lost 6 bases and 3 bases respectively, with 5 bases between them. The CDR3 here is CASSPYTEAFF. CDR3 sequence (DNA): TGTGCCAGCAGCCCCTACACTGAAGCTTTCTTT.

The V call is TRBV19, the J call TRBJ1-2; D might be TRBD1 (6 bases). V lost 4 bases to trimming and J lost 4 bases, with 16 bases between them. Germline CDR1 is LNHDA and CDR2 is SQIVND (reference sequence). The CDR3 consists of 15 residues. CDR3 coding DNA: TGTGCCAGTAGTACCCAGGGAGGGGGAGGCTATGGCTACACCTTC. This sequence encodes CASSTQGGGGYGYTF.

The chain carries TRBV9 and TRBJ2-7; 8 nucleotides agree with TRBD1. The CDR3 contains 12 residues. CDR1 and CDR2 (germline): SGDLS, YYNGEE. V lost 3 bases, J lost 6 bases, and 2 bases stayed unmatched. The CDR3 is CASSAGGSEQYF. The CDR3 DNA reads TGTGCCAGCAGCGCAGGGGGCTCCGAGCAGTACTTC.

CDR3 amino acids: CASRLSGSSYNEQFF. The CDR3 nucleotides are TGTGCCAGCAGACTAAGCGGGAGCTCCTACAATGAGCAGTTCTTC. The chain uses TRBV7-9 and TRBJ2-1; 8 nucleotides agree with TRBD2. The CDR3 is 15 residues long. Germline V gene lookup returns CDR1 SEHNR and CDR2 FQNEAQ (reference sequence). V lost 6 bases to trimming and J lost 0 bases; unmatched junction nucleotides: 4.

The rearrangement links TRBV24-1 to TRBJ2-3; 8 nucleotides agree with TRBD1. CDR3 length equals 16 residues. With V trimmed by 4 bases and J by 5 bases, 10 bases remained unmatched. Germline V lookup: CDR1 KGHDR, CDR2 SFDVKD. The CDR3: CATSDPSRGQGDTQYF. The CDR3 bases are TGTGCCACCAGTGACCCATCCAGGGGGCAAGGAGATACGCAGTATTTT.